The TCR beta chain described here comes from a study of control samples from healthy donors and cancer patients. Clones were read by immunoSEQ multiplex PCR, and TCRdb kept only the in-frame ones, dropping some. The top ten clones hold about 1.6% of a sample with roughly 30,000 clones, about 83% of them seen once. The CDR3 runs to 13 residues. CDR1 and CDR2 from the germline V gene are GTSNPN and SVGIG (reference sequence). V lost 1 base, J lost 1 base, and 7 bases lay in between. The receptor comes from a woman between 40 and 55 years old with lung cancer. V and J are TRBV30 and TRBJ1-1, with unresolved D. The specimen sequenced was PBMCs. CDR3 nucleotides: TGTGCCTGGAGTGATGGCAGGAACACTGAAGCTTTCTTT. Its translation: CAWSDGRNTEAFF.